This note documents a single T cell receptor beta chain sequence. What antigen it recognizes has not been identified. The sample holds no much larger clone one base away, and base qualities are not on file. A patient counted as having stable hyperthyroidism if there was no progression to ophthalmopathy within 18 months of follow-up. Hyperthyroidism patients were newly diagnosed, were aged 18 to 65 years, and had a disease duration under 2 months. Patients with other autoimmune diseases, uncontrolled infections, pregnancy or lactation were excluded. Diagnosis relied on clinical symptoms, serum thyroxine, TRAb, thyroid ultrasound and orbital computed tomography. PBMCs were isolated from 7.5 to 10 ml of fresh peripheral blood by Ficoll-Paque density gradient centrifugation. Total RNA was extracted with Trizol reagent and quality-checked on an Agilent 2100 Bioanalyzer. These data come from a study of Graves' ophthalmopathy and Graves' hyperthyroidism (dated by TCRdb to the late 2010s). With respect to the entire study: Peripheral blood samples were taken at the time of initial diagnosis, before any treatment was given. Once sampling was done, hyperthyroidism patients were given methimazole at a starting dose of 30 mg daily, while ophthalmopathy patients were given high-dose intravenous methylprednisolone. To explore V-J signatures that distinguish ophthalmopathy from hyperthyroidism, a discovery set of under 110 patients was enrolled, made up of more than 40 with ophthalmopathy and roughly 57 with stable hyperthyroidism. The study used signatures of the TCR beta repertoire to tell Graves' ophthalmopathy apart from Graves' hyperthyroidism and to predict which patients would progress to ophthalmopathy. In over 5 hyperthyroidism patients, the T-cell repertoire of thyroid tissue was compared with the T-cell repertoire of blood. In total, approximately 130 blood samples were TCR-sequenced: around 42 ophthalmopathy, roughly 80 hyperthyroidism and about 17 hyperthyroidism-to-ophthalmopathy patients. The independent validation cohort included 18 to 20 hyperthyroidism patients plus 17 patients who later progressed from hyperthyroidism to ophthalmopathy. The 75 to 100 discovery patients were randomly split 7:3 into training and test sets.

The full study reports these points: Most of the expanded thyroid clonotypes with a frequency above 0.001 were also detected in blood, and it was suggested that the thyroid immune response may be reflected by blood repertoires. In validation, the model predicted ophthalmopathy progression with about 71% sensitivity and approximately 78% specificity; roughly 12 predicted patients were CT-confirmed with GO in a median of 6.5 months. No statistical method was used to set the sample size in advance, and the investigators knew which group each participant was assigned to. Ophthalmopathy was separated from stable hyperthyroidism by the 13-signature model with about 90% sensitivity and approximately 84% specificity in cross-validation and with 80%/75% in the test set.

TCR beta CDR3 regions were amplified from RNA transcripts for repertoire sequencing. HTBI primers and the Qiagen OneStep RT-PCR kit were used in a first-round RT-PCR, which was followed by a second-round multiplex PCR, size selection and purification. Libraries were sequenced on an Illumina HiSeq2000 using paired-end 100 bp reads. As for the authors' bioinformatics: SOAPnuke was used to process the reads, throwing out any read that had adapters, had uncalled bases, had a mean Phred below 15, or lacked an exact constant-primer or identifier match. COPE v1.2.5 was used to merge high-quality paired reads. Each unique nucleotide sequence was defined as a clonotype, and clonotypes were aligned to IMGT TRB V, D and J references with MiTCR v1.1. The analysis was limited to V-J combinations with a frequency above 0.0001, which together covered 99.2% of repertoires. A TCR clonal expansion and chaos score per V-J combination was defined as the ratio of F50 clonal expansion to chaos observed in the TCRdist matrix. Welch's t-statistics and random forest were used to reduce the features to about 12 V-J combinations, which were then used as input to a naive Bayes classifier. The Morisita-Horn index was used to measure how similar the thyroid and blood repertoires were. The public sequencing data were trimmed at Q25 with fastp and processed into clonotypes with MiXCR by TCRdb, which kept only in-frame beta chains. Entries are consolidated by CDR3 protein sequence, retaining the most common genes and DNA. For this entry, the V and J calls and clone size follow TCRdb and not the study's own pipeline. The table for this sample lists roughly 420,000 distinct CDR3 sequences; roughly 20% of them were counted only once. The top ten clonotypes cover around 3.1% of the sample.

The origin of this receptor is a woman between 18 and 29 years old with stable Graves' hyperthyroidism. Donor details come from another sample of the same person, matched by shared clones. The specimen was peripheral blood.

In nucleotide form, the sequence is TGTGCCAGCAGTTCGTGGGAGAAAGTGGAGACCCAGTACTTC. Translated, it reads CASSSWEKVETQYF. The chain is made from TRBV28 and TRBJ2-5, and perhaps TRBD2 as D gene, on 5 matching bases. Its CDR3 holds 14 amino acids, cysteine through phenylalanine. Here the CDR3 DNA is all that survives: 42 bases in frame from base 1. The germline V gene gives CDR1 as MDHEN and CDR2 as SYDVKM. V was cut back by 4 bases and J by 5 bases, leaving a gap of 14 bases between them.